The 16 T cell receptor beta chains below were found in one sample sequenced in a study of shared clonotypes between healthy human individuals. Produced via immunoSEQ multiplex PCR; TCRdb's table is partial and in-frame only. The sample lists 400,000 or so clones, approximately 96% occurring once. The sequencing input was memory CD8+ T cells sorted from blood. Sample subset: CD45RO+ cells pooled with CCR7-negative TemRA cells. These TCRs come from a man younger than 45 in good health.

The CDR3 loop is CATGLAGNNEQFF. DNA for the CDR3: TGTGCCACCGGACTAGCGGGGAACAATGAGCAGTTCTTC. The V call is TRBV10-3, the J call TRBJ2-1; TRBD2 matches at 12 bases. V trimming: 10 bases; J trimming: 5 bases; junction bases outside the gene matches: 3. This CDR3 is built from 13 residues. The germline V gene encodes CDR1 ENHRY and CDR2 SYGVKD.

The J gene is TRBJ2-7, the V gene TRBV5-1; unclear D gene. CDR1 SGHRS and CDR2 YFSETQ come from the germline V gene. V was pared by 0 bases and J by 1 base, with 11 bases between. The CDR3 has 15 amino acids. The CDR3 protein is CASSLGQLESYEQYF. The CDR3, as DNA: TGCGCCAGCAGCTTGGGGCAGCTGGAATCCTACGAGCAGTACTTC.

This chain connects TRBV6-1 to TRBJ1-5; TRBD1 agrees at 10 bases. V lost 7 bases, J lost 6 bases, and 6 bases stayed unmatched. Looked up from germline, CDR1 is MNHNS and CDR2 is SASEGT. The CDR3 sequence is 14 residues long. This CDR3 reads CASTWTGGVQPQHF. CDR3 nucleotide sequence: TGTGCCAGCACCTGGACAGGGGGAGTTCAGCCCCAGCATTTT.

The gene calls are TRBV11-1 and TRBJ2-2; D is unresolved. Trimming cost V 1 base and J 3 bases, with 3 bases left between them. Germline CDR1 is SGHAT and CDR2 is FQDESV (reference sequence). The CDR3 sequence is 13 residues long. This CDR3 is CASSLGDTGELFF. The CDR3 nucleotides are TGTGCCAGCAGCTTAGGGGACACCGGGGAGCTGTTTTTT.

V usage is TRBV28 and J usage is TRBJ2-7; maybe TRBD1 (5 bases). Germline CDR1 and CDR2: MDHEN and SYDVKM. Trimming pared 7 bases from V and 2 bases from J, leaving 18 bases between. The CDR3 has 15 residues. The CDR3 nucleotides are TGTGCCAGCACCACGTTCAAGGGGCTGACCTACGAGCAGTACTTC. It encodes CASTTFKGLTYEQYF.

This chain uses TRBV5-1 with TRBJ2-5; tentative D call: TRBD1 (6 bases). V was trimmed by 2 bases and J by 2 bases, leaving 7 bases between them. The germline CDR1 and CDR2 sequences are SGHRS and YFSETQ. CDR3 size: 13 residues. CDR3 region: CASSFGQQETQYF. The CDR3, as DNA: TGCGCCAGCAGCTTTGGACAGCAAGAGACCCAGTACTTC.

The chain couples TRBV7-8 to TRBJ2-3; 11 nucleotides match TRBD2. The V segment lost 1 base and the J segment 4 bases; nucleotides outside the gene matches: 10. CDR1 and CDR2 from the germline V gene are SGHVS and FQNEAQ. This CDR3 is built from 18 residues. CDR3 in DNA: TGTGCCAGCAGCTTAGAGGTCACTAGCGGGAGAGGGGCAGATACGCAGTATTTT. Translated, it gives CASSLEVTSGRGADTQYF.

The CDR3 DNA reads TGTGCCAGCAGTGAACGAAGGGGAGGAACAGATACGCAGTATTTT. As protein: CASSERRGGTDTQYF. The chain recombines TRBV6-1 with TRBJ2-3; a possible D gene is TRBD2 (6 bases). V dropped 2 bases and J dropped 3 bases, with 12 bases sitting between them. The V gene's germline CDR1 is MNHNS and CDR2 SASEGT. The CDR3 spans 15 residues.

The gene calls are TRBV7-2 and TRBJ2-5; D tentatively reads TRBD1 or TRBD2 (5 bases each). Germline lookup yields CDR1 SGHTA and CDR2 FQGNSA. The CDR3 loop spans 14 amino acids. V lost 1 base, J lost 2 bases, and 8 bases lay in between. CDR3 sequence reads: CASSLVRGQETQYF. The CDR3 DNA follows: TGTGCCAGCAGCTTAGTGAGGGGTCAAGAGACCCAGTACTTC.

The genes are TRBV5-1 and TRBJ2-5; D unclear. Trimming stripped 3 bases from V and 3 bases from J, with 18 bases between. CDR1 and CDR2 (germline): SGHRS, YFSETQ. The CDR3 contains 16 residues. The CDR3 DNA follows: TGCGCCAGCAGCTCTACGAGGTGGGGTCCCAAAGAGACCCAGTACTTC. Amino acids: CASSSTRWGPKETQYF.

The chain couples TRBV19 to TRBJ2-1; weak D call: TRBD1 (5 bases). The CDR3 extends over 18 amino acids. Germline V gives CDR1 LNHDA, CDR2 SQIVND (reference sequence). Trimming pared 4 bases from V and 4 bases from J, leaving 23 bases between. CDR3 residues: CASSRESKATVRYNEQFF. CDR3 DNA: TGTGCCAGTAGTAGGGAATCGAAGGCGACAGTACGATACAATGAGCAGTTCTTC.

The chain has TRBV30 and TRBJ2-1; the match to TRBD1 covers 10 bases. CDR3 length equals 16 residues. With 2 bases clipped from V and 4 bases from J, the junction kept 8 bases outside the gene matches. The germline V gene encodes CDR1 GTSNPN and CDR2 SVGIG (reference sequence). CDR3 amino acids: CAWSRDRGQPYNEQFF. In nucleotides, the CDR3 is TGTGCCTGGAGTCGAGACAGGGGGCAGCCATACAATGAGCAGTTCTTC.

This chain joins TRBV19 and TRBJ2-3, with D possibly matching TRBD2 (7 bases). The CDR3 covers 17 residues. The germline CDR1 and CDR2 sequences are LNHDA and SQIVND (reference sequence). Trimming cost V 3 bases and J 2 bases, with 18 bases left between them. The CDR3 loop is CASSMGGLTLITDTQYF. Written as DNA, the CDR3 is TGTGCCAGTAGTATGGGGGGGCTGACCCTTATCACAGATACGCAGTATTTT.

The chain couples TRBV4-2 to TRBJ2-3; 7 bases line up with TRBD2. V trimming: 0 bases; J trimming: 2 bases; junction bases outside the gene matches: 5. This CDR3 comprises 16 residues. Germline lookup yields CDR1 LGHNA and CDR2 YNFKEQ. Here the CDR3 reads CASSQEQLADTDTQYF. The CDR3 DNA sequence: TGTGCCAGCAGCCAAGAACAGCTAGCGGACACAGATACGCAGTATTTT.

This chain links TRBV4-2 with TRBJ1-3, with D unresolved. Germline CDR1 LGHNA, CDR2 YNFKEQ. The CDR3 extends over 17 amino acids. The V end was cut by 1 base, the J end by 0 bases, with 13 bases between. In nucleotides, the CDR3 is TGTGCCAGCAGCCAAGTCTCCTTACACTTCTCTGGAAACACCATATATTTT. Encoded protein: CASSQVSLHFSGNTIYF.

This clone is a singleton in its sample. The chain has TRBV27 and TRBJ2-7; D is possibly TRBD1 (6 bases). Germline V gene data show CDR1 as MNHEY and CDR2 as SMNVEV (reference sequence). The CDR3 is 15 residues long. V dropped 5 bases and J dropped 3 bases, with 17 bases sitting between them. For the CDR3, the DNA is TGTGCCAGCAGTCCTACCCGGACAGTTTTCTACGAGCAGTACTTC. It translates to CASSPTRTVFYEQYF.